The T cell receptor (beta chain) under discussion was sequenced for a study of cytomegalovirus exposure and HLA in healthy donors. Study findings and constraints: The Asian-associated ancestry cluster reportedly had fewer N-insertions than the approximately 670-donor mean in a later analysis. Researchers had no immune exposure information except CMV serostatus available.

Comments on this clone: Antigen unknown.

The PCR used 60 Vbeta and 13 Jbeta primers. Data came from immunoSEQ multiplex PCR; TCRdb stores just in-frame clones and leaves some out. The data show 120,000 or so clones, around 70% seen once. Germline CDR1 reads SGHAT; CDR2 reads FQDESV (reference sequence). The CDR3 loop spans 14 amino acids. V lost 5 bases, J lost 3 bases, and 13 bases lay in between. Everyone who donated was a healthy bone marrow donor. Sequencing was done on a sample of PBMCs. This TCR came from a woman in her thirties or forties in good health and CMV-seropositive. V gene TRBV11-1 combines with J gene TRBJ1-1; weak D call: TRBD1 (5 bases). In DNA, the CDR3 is TGTGCCAGCAGCCCTGGGGCAGGCTACACTGAAGCTTTCTTT. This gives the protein CASSPGAGYTEAFF. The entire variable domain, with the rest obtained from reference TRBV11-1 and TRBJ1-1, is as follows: EAEVAQSPRYKITEKSQAVAFWCDPISGHATLYWYRQILGQGPELLVQFQDESVVDDSQLPKDRFSAERLKGVDSTLKIQPAELGDSAMYLCASSPGAGYTEAFFGQGTRLTVV.